Here is one T cell receptor beta chain with its context. V was clipped by 5 bases and J by 0 bases; unmatched bases: 4. Germline V lookup: CDR1 WNHNN, CDR2 SYGVQD (reference sequence). This CDR3 contains 15 residues. The sample is drawn from a study of blood T cell repertoires in COVID-19. Per the original methods: Estimation of nucleated cell counts relied on the amplification of reference gene primers. The table came from immunoSEQ multiplex PCR; TCRdb's copy has only in-frame clones and leaves some out. V and J calls and clone size are those listed in that table; D and trimming were worked out from the DNA. There are approximately 170,000 clones in the sample; 85% to 90% occur only once, and approximately 2.1% lies in the top ten.

V usage is TRBV10-1 and J usage is TRBJ2-3; 8 bases are shared with TRBD2. The sequence was collected from a man aged 50-59 years who had recovered from COVID-19. The material sequenced was peripheral blood. The CDR3 region is CASSPASGSTDTQYF. The CDR3 DNA reads as TGCGCCAGCAGTCCGGCTAGCGGGAGCACAGATACGCAGTATTTT.